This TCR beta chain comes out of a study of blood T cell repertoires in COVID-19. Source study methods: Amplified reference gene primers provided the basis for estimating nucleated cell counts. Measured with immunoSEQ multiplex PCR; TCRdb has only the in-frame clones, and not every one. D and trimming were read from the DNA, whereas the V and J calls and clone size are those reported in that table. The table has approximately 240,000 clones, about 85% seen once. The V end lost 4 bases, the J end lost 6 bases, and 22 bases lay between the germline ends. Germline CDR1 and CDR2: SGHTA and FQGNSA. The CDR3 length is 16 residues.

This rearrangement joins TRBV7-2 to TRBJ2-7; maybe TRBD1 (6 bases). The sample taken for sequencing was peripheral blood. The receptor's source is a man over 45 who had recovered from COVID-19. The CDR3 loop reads CASSSPQGSFWGEQYF. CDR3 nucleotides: TGTGCCAGCAGCTCCCCCCAGGGGTCGTTTTGGGGCGAGCAGTACTTC.